These T cell receptor beta chains were read from a single sample in a study of cytomegalovirus exposure and HLA in healthy donors. Assay: immunoSEQ multiplex PCR; the TCRdb copy retains only in-frame clones and omits some. The repertoire consists of around 81,000 clones, with around 60% occurring once and the leading ten covering approximately 5.7%. The sequencing input was PBMCs. These receptors were obtained from a man in his thirties or forties in good health and CMV-seropositive. Both conserved end residues are part of each CDR3. The D gene is left open where the match is weak. Only part of the rows carry a size: once, few, many, or a class if the clone is expanded.

TRBJ2-1	TRBD2	-	TRBV11-3	TGTGCCAGCAGCTTAGGCGGTAGCGGGGGCCTCGATGAGCAGTTCTTC	CASSLGGSGGLDEQFF
TRBJ1-1	-	-	TRBV5-4	TGTGCCAGCAGCTTACAGGGCGGGGGAGCTGAAGCTTTCTTT	CASSLQGGGAEAFF
TRBJ2-7	-	-	TRBV15	TGTGCCACCAGCAGAGATAGGCAGGGATACGAGCAGTACTTC	CATSRDRQGYEQYF
TRBJ2-7	-	-	TRBV5-5	TGTGCCAGCAGCCCCGAGGGTCGCTCCTACGAGCAGTACTTC	CASSPEGRSYEQYF
TRBJ2-7	-	few	TRBV10-3	TGTGCCATCAGTGAGACTTGGTACGAGCAGTACTTC	CAISETWYEQYF
TRBJ2-5	-	-	TRBV2	TGTGCCAGCAGTGTGCAGACTTCGTTAGAGCAGTACTTC	CASSVQTSLEQYF
TRBJ1-1	-	-	TRBV19	TGTGCCAGTAGTGCCACAGTTAGGGAAGCTTTCTTT	CASSATVREAFF
TRBJ1-2	TRBD1	-	TRBV7-3	TGTGCCAGCAGCTTACAGGGACAGGGTGGTGGCTACACCTTC	CASSLQGQGGGYTF
TRBJ1-5	TRBD1	few	TRBV30	TGTGCCTGGAGTCGGGGGACAGGGGGTCTTCAGCCCCAGCATTTT	CAWSRGTGGLQPQHF
TRBJ2-1	-	few	TRBV29-1	TGCAGCGTCGACAGTACCTACAATGAGCAGTTCTTC	CSVDSTYNEQFF
TRBJ1-1	-	-	TRBV2	TGTGCCAGCAGTTATGGGGGCTCTGAAGCTTTCTTT	CASSYGGSEAFF
TRBJ1-1	TRBD1	-	TRBV6-1	TGTGCCAGCAGCGAAACCGGGACAGGGAAAGCTTTCTTT	CASSETGTGKAFF
TRBJ2-7	TRBD2	-	TRBV10-3	TGTGCCATCAGTGATCGAATAGCGGGGGACTACGAGCAGTACTTC	CAISDRIAGDYEQYF
TRBJ1-2	TRBD1	-	TRBV9	TGTGCCAGCAGCGGGGGACAGCCCTATGGCTACACCTTC	CASSGGQPYGYTF
TRBJ1-2	TRBD1	few	TRBV27	TGTGCCAGCAGTTATACAGGGGGTAACTATGGCTACACCTTC	CASSYTGGNYGYTF
TRBJ1-3	TRBD1	-	TRBV18	TGTGCCAGCTCAGCATCCACAGGGGCCGGAAACACCATATATTTT	CASSASTGAGNTIYF
TRBJ2-1	-	-	TRBV29-1	TGCAGCGGTTGGGACAACAATGAGCAGTTCTTC	CSGWDNNEQFF